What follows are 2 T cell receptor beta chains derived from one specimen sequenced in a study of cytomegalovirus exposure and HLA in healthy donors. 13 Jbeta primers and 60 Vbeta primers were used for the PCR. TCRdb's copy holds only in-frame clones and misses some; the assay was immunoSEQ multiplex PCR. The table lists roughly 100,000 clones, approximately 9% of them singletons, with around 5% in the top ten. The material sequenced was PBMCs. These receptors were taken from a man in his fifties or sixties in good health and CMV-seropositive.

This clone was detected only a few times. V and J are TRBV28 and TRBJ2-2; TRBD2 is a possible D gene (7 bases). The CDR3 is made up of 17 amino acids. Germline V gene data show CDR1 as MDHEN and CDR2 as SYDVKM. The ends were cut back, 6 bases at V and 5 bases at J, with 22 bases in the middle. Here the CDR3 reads CASSSSGAGTTTGELFF. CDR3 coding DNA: TGTGCCAGCAGCTCCTCAGGAGCGGGGACAACTACCGGGGAGCTGTTTTTT. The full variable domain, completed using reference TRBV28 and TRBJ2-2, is DVKVTQSSRYLVKRTGEKVFLECVQDMDHENMFWYRQDPGLGLRLIYFSYDVKMKEKGDIPEGYSVSREKKERFSLILESASTNQTSMYLCASSSSGAGTTTGELFFGEGSRLTVL.

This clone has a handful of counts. Here the CDR3 DNA reads TGTGCCAGCAGTCTGGGACAGGGGAAATTCTATGGCTACACCTTC. Protein product: CASSLGQGKFYGYTF. This chain uses TRBV28 with TRBJ1-2; 10 bases are a match to TRBD1. Per the germline V gene, CDR1 is MDHEN and CDR2 is SYDVKM. V dropped 5 bases and J dropped 4; count of bases not matched to a gene: 7. This CDR3 is built from 15 residues.